Presented here are 5 T cell receptor beta chains from one specimen sequenced in a study of HIV-infected patients and healthy controls. All unsorted peripheral T cells were captured because whole blood was used without fractionation. About 500 ng RNA was reverse transcribed with alpha and beta constant-region primers. Alpha and beta chain libraries were made separately by chain-specific third strand synthesis with multiplexing indices. TCRdb recomputed calls from the 5' RACE reads with MiXCR, one row per CDR3 protein. The table records 12,000 or so distinct CDR3 sequences, 9.3% of them present only once. The sequences come from blood, collected before antiretroviral therapy. The receptors originated from an adult with HIV infection. The donor label of this sample is uncertain.

The rearrangement uses TRBV30 and TRBJ2-2; perhaps TRBD2 as D (5 bases). Germline CDR1 reads GTSNPN; CDR2 reads SVGIG (reference sequence). Trimming left V 3 bases short and J 1 base short, with 9 bases between. CDR3 length: 14 residues. The chain's CDR3 is CAWSEGLNTGELFF. The CDR3 DNA follows: TGTGCCTGGAGCGAGGGATTGAACACCGGGGAGCTGTTTTTT.

This CDR3 reads CASTGQAYSNQPQHF. The CDR3 DNA sequence: TGTGCCAGTACGGGACAAGCCTATAGCAATCAGCCCCAGCATTTT. The gene calls are TRBV19 and TRBJ1-5, with D perhaps TRBD1 (6 bases). Deletions cut 7 bases from V and 0 bases from J, with 13 bases between. This CDR3 has 15 residues. Germline CDR1 and CDR2: LNHDA and SQIVND (reference sequence).

This clonotype was counted ten times or more. The chain uses TRBV4-2 and TRBJ2-7; possibly TRBD1 for D (6 bases). With 0 bases removed from V and 2 bases from J, the gap between germline ends came to 11 bases. The CDR3 covers 15 residues. Germline V gene lookup returns CDR1 LGHNA and CDR2 YNFKEQ. CDR3 in amino acids: CASSQDPGETYEQYF. CDR3 coding DNA: TGTGCCAGCAGCCAAGACCCAGGGGAGACCTACGAGCAGTACTTC.

This clonotype was detected ten times or more. The chain employs TRBV7-2 and TRBJ2-2; D is perhaps TRBD1 (5 bases). V gave up 2 bases and J gave up 6 bases, with 7 bases separating them. CDR1 and CDR2 (germline): SGHTA, FQGNSA. CDR3 length equals 13 residues. CDR3 nucleotide sequence: TGTGCCAGCAGCTTATCCAGGGCCGGGGAGCTGTTTTTT. Its protein product is CASSLSRAGELFF.

In its sample, this clonotype was seen many times. V gene TRBV6-5 combines with J gene TRBJ2-4; no firm D call. Per germline, CDR1 MNHEY and CDR2 SVGAGI. V dropped 6 bases and J dropped 10 bases, with 22 bases sitting between them. The CDR3 is made up of 15 amino acids. For the CDR3, the DNA is TGTGCCAGCAGGCACGGGTCGGCTATGCAGTGGATTCAGTACTTC. Translating gives CASRHGSAMQWIQYF.